The clone carrying this T cell receptor (beta chain) turned up a few times. Its specificity is unknown. These data belong to a study of cytomegalovirus exposure and HLA in healthy donors. Whole-study context: There were fewer than 500 genotyped donors. Of these, 81% fell in the genetic ancestry cluster associated with self-reported Caucasian donors. Study outcomes and limitations: CMV serostatus alone was available as immune exposure information. Within an earlier analysis, most TCR beta V segments proved productive either about 87% or about 30% of the time. Follow-up analysis later connected one missense variant in DCLRE1C with trimming of TCR beta V- and J-genes.

Primers: 60 Vbeta forward and 13 Jbeta reverse. Method: immunoSEQ multiplex PCR; TCRdb's copy keeps in-frame clones and lacks some. The data contain 130,000 or so clones, 8.5% of them singletons. Deletions cut 7 bases from V and 8 bases from J, with 11 bases between. Germline V gene data show CDR1 as LNHDA and CDR2 as SQIVND (reference sequence). CDR3 size: 12 residues. Material for sequencing was PBMCs. The receptor was isolated from a man in his forties or fifties in good health and CMV-seronegative. V usage is TRBV19 and J usage is TRBJ2-2; D remains ambiguous. CDR3: CASTSNGGELFF. In DNA form, the CDR3 reads TGTGCCAGTACCTCCAACGGTGGGGAGCTGTTTTTT.